These 29 T cell receptor beta chains share one sample of origin, sequenced in a study of blood T cell repertoires in COVID-19. The repertoire was sequenced with immunoSEQ multiplex PCR; TCRdb's copy has only in-frame clones and lacks some. The sample consists of over 65,000 clones, 80% of them appearing once. The sequenced sample consisted of peripheral blood. The receptors come from a woman aged 35 to 49 with active or convalescent COVID-19.

This clone was counted once. The V and J genes are TRBV9 and TRBJ2-1, with no clear D. Trimming shortened V by 1 base and J by 6 bases, and 11 bases separated the two germline ends. Germline lookup yields CDR1 SGDLS and CDR2 YYNGEE. The CDR3 sequence is 14 residues long. The CDR3, as DNA: TGTGCCAGCAGCGTAACTCCCGAAAGCAATGAGCAGTTCTTC. It translates to CASSVTPESNEQFF.

V usage is TRBV5-6 and J usage is TRBJ1-2; D may be TRBD1 (6 bases). The CDR3 loop spans 12 amino acids. Germline assignment: CDR1 SGHDT and CDR2 YYEEEE. Between the trimmed V and J ends, which lost 7 bases and 0 bases, there was a span of 7 bases. The CDR3 DNA reads as TGTGCCAGCGGGGACACTAACTATGGCTACACCTTC. It encodes CASGDTNYGYTF.

This clone came up a few times. J is TRBJ2-1 and V is TRBV14; 8 bases match TRBD2. The CDR3 has 13 amino acids. The trim removed 4 bases at V and 5 bases at J, leaving 1 base unmatched. Germline CDR1 SGHDN, CDR2 FVKESK. The CDR3, as DNA: TGTGCCAGCAGCCCGGGACTAGACAATGAGCAGTTCTTC. Its translation: CASSPGLDNEQFF. Filled out from reference TRBV14 and TRBJ2-1, the complete variable domain reads EAGVTQFPSHSVIEKGQTVTLRCDPISGHDNLYWYRRVMGKEIKFLLHFVKESKQDESGMPNNRFLAERTGGTYSTLKVQPAELEDSGVYFCASSPGLDNEQFFGPGTRLTVL.

This clone was picked up a small number of times. This chain connects TRBV18 to TRBJ2-5, with a possible D match to TRBD1 (5 bases). This CDR3 is 17 amino acids long. V dropped 2 bases and J dropped 4 bases, with 20 bases sitting between them. The V gene's germline CDR1 is KGHSH and CDR2 LQKENI. The CDR3 loop reads CASSPAGGAPRRETQYF. CDR3 nucleotide sequence: TGTGCCAGCTCACCAGCCGGTGGGGCCCCCCGTCGAGAGACCCAGTACTTC.

The J gene is TRBJ2-7, the V gene TRBV20-1, with TRBD1 as a possible D gene (6 bases). Between the trimmed V and J ends, which lost 3 bases and 3 bases, there was a span of 15 bases. Per germline, CDR1 DFQATT and CDR2 SNEGSKA (reference sequence). This CDR3 region has 14 residues. CDR3 bases: TGCAGTGCTAGTGGCTTACAGGGTTTCTACGAGCAGTACTTC. Translation: CSASGLQGFYEQYF.

The chain recombines TRBV6-5 with TRBJ2-1; weak D call: TRBD1 (6 bases). Deletions cut 6 bases from V and 6 bases from J, with 12 bases between. Germline lookup yields CDR1 MNHEY and CDR2 SVGAGI. CDR3 length equals 13 residues. The DNA for the CDR3 is TGTGCCAGCAGCCCCCCAGGGGCCAATGAGCAGTTCTTC. The encoded protein is CASSPPGANEQFF.

V and J are TRBV15 and TRBJ1-2; D perhaps matches TRBD1 (6 bases). This CDR3 spans 16 amino acids. Trimming took 0 bases from V and 5 from J, leaving 16 bases between them. The germline V gene encodes CDR1 LNHNV and CDR2 YYDKDF (reference sequence). DNA of the CDR3: TGTGCCACCAGCAGAGATCGACAGGAGCTGGTTTATGGCTACACCTTC. Translation gives CATSRDRQELVYGYTF.

This clone has just a few counts. The rearrangement joins TRBV7-3 to TRBJ2-1; 9 bases agree with TRBD1. CDR3 length equals 16 residues. With V trimmed by 5 bases and J by 3 bases, 8 bases remained unmatched. Germline V gives CDR1 SGHTA, CDR2 FQGTGA. The CDR3 spells CASSPTGTGYYNEQFF. The CDR3 DNA follows: TGTGCCAGCAGCCCCACCGGGACAGGGTACTACAATGAGCAGTTCTTC.

J is TRBJ1-1 and V is TRBV10-3; D gene uncertain. From germline, CDR1 is ENHRY and CDR2 SYGVKD. Trimming took 10 bases from V and 0 from J, leaving 6 bases between them. CDR3 length equals 11 residues. The CDR3: CATQMNTEAFF. The CDR3 nucleotides are TGTGCCACCCAGATGAACACTGAAGCTTTCTTT.

The rearrangement uses TRBV29-1 and TRBJ2-2; 12 bases map to TRBD2. The germline V gene has CDR1 SQVTM and CDR2 ANQGSEA. The length of the CDR3 is 20 residues. The junction had 17 bases not matched to a gene; V was cut back by 0 bases and J by 6 bases. The CDR3 DNA is TGCAGCGTTGAAGATAGAGGGACAGGGTGGACTAGCGGGAAGGCCGGGGAGCTGTTTTTT. Protein sequence: CSVEDRGTGWTSGKAGELFF.

The CDR3 region has the DNA TGTGCCAGCAGCCAATTGCCGGGACTAGCCTTAGATACGCAGTATTTT. Protein: CASSQLPGLALDTQYF. The chain is built from TRBV4-2 and TRBJ2-3; 9 nucleotides align to TRBD2. Germline CDR1 and CDR2: LGHNA and YNFKEQ. The CDR3 is 16 residues long. V was clipped by 2 bases and J by 5 bases; unmatched bases: 8.

This rearrangement joins TRBV28 to TRBJ1-2; 7 bases are shared with TRBD1. This CDR3 region has 15 residues. V trimming: 6 bases; J trimming: 4 bases; junction bases outside the gene matches: 11. Germline lookup yields CDR1 MDHEN and CDR2 SYDVKM. CDR3 in amino acids: CASRLPSWDSYGYTF. The CDR3 nucleotides are TGTGCCAGCAGACTACCATCGTGGGACAGCTATGGCTACACCTTC.

The gene calls are TRBV25-1 and TRBJ1-1; possible D gene TRBD1, 6 bases. The CDR3 covers 13 residues. The germline V and J ends were trimmed by 6 bases and 3 bases, with 11 bases remaining between them. The germline V gene has CDR1 MGHDK and CDR2 SYGVNS. Here the CDR3 DNA reads TGTGCCAGCAGCAGGGGCGGAGACACTGAAGCTTTCTTT. Residues: CASSRGGDTEAFF. Complete variable domain (other parts from reference TRBV25-1 and TRBJ1-1): EADIYQTPRYLVIGTGKKITLECSQTMGHDKMYWYQQDPGMELHLIHYSYGVNSTEKGDLSSESTVSRIRTEHFPLTLESARPSHTSQYLCASSRGGDTEAFFGQGTRLTVV.

This clone was detected a few times. The rearrangement joins TRBV27 to TRBJ2-6; weak D call: TRBD2 (5 bases). V lost 3 bases, J lost 0 bases, and 15 bases lay in between. From germline, CDR1 is MNHEY and CDR2 SMNVEV (reference sequence). The CDR3 runs 18 residues. The CDR3 here is CASSLRAKTNSGANVLTF. The DNA of the CDR3 is TGTGCCAGCAGTTTGCGGGCCAAAACTAACTCTGGGGCCAACGTCCTGACTTTC.

The V and J genes are TRBV27 and TRBJ1-6; TRBD1 matches at 11 bases. The length of the CDR3 is 15 residues. CDR1 is MNHEY and CDR2 is SMNVEV in the germline V gene (reference sequence). Trimming removed 5 bases from V and 10 bases from J; junction bases left unmatched: 7. The CDR3: CASSTGTGGQSPLHF. The DNA for the CDR3 is TGTGCCAGCAGTACCGGGACAGGGGGTCAATCACCCCTCCACTTT.

This clone was found once. The chain couples TRBV18 to TRBJ2-1; D possibly corresponds to TRBD2 (6 bases). Germline V lookup: CDR1 KGHSH, CDR2 LQKENI. The V end lost 0 bases, the J end lost 2 bases, and 11 bases lay between the germline ends. CDR3 length: 16 amino acids. The CDR3 loop reads CASSPPGGATYNEQFF. CDR3 nucleotide sequence: TGTGCCAGCTCACCACCGGGCGGGGCAACCTACAATGAGCAGTTCTTC.

The chain is built from TRBV11-1 and TRBJ2-7; 8 nucleotides align to TRBD2. The ends lost 1 base at V and 9 bases at J; junction bases unmatched: 11. Germline CDR1 reads SGHAT; CDR2 reads FQDESV (reference sequence). CDR3 size: 15 residues. In nucleotides, the CDR3 is TGTGCCAGCAGCTTAGGCCCTCGGGAGGGTCAGCGGCAGTACTTC. Translated: CASSLGPREGQRQYF.

CDR3 in amino acids: CASSPPEGGAFF. The CDR3 DNA reads as TGTGCCAGCTCACCGCCGGAGGGCGGCGCTTTCTTT. V gene TRBV18 combines with J gene TRBJ1-1; D not resolved. Trimming took 3 bases from V and 11 from J, leaving 13 bases between them. The CDR3 is made up of 12 amino acids. Germline values: CDR1 KGHSH, CDR2 LQKENI.

The genes are TRBV29-1 and TRBJ1-1; D is undetermined. The CDR3 has 11 residues. The V end was cut by 7 bases, the J end by 5 bases, with 11 bases between. Germline lookup yields CDR1 SQVTM and CDR2 ANQGSEA. In nucleotides, the CDR3 is TGCAGCGCCTCCCTCGGGACTGAAGCTTTCTTT. Protein sequence: CSASLGTEAFF.

The chain carries TRBV7-3 and TRBJ2-1; 16 bases are shared with TRBD2. Germline trimming cut 5 bases from V and 8 bases from J; bases unmatched to any gene: 3. The CDR3 length is 15 residues. In germline, CDR1 is SGHTA, CDR2 FQGTGA. CDR3 protein: CASSPGLAGGDEQFF. The CDR3 DNA is TGTGCCAGCAGCCCGGGACTAGCGGGAGGGGATGAGCAGTTCTTC.

The chain has TRBV7-2 and TRBJ2-3; 7 nucleotides match TRBD2. The germline V gene encodes CDR1 SGHTA and CDR2 FQGNSA. This CDR3 is 16 amino acids long. Trimming removed 0 bases from V and 2 bases from J; junction bases left unmatched: 5. The chain's CDR3 is CASSLAYSGPTDTQYF. Written as DNA, the CDR3 is TGTGCCAGCAGCTTAGCTTATAGCGGGCCCACAGATACGCAGTATTTT. Full variable domain (remainder filled in from reference TRBV7-2 and TRBJ2-3): GAGVSQSPSNKVTEKGKDVELRCDPISGHTALYWYRQSLGQGLEFLIYFQGNSAPDKSGLPSDRFSAERTGGSVSTLTIQRTQQEDSAVYLCASSLAYSGPTDTQYFGPGTRLTVL.

The V and J genes are TRBV7-3 and TRBJ2-2; no clear D. CDR1 SGHTA and CDR2 FQGTGA come from the germline V gene. The CDR3 length is 14 residues. The V end lost 1 base, the J end lost 7 bases, and 10 bases lay between the germline ends. The CDR3 loop reads CASSLRHPDGELFF. CDR3 coding DNA: TGTGCCAGCAGCTTAAGACATCCCGACGGGGAGCTGTTTTTT.

This chain joins TRBV5-6 and TRBJ1-1, with 7 nucleotides matching TRBD1. Looked up from germline, CDR1 is SGHDT and CDR2 is YYEEEE. CDR3 length equals 14 residues. V was pared by 6 bases and J by 0 bases, with 5 bases of the junction left unmatched. The CDR3 DNA follows: TGTGCCAGCACAGTGGGACAGTTGAACACTGAAGCTTTCTTT. It encodes CASTVGQLNTEAFF.

This chain uses TRBV7-2 with TRBJ1-6; perhaps TRBD1 as D (5 bases). V was cut by 0 bases and J by 9 bases, with 12 bases left in between. The CDR3 consists of 15 residues. Germline CDR1 is SGHTA and CDR2 is FQGNSA. In DNA form, the CDR3 reads TGTGCCAGCAGCTTAGCGCAGGGTCTTGGTTCACCCCTCCACTTT. It is translated as CASSLAQGLGSPLHF.

The chain links TRBV5-1 to TRBJ1-1; TRBD1 might be the D (6 bases). V lost 1 base and J 7 bases, leaving 14 bases between the germline ends. In germline, CDR1 is SGHRS, CDR2 YFSETQ. The CDR3 covers 14 residues. CDR3 nucleotide sequence: TGCGCCAGCAGCTTGCAGGGGCGACAACGTGAAGCTTTCTTT. Encoded protein: CASSLQGRQREAFF.

This chain joins TRBV4-2 and TRBJ2-1; 11 nucleotides agree with TRBD2. Germline trimming cut 2 bases from V and 5 bases from J; bases unmatched to any gene: 8. Germline V CDR1 and CDR2: LGHNA, YNFKEQ. The length of the CDR3 is 17 residues. The CDR3 sequence: CASSQPSGTSGHNEQFF. The CDR3 DNA follows: TGTGCCAGCAGCCAACCTTCCGGGACTAGCGGACACAATGAGCAGTTCTTC.

This chain joins TRBV5-4 and TRBJ2-2; D is possibly TRBD1 (6 bases). CDR3 size: 16 residues. Germline assignment: CDR1 SGHNT and CDR2 YYREEE (reference sequence). V lost 7 bases to trimming and J lost 3 bases, with 19 bases between them. For the CDR3, the DNA is TGTGCCAGCTCCACTCTTAGACAGGCCGACACCGGGGAGCTGTTTTTT. Its translation is CASSTLRQADTGELFF.

The chain recombines TRBV10-2 with TRBJ1-5; D may be TRBD1 (5 bases). The CDR3 consists of 15 residues. The germline V gene encodes CDR1 WSHSY and CDR2 SAAADI. Trimming cost V 2 bases and J 7 bases, with 15 bases left between them. CDR3 amino acids: CASSELQGQPQPQHF. The DNA for the CDR3 is TGCGCCAGCAGTGAGCTCCAGGGTCAGCCACAGCCCCAGCATTTT.

The chain recombines TRBV16 with TRBJ1-4; perhaps TRBD1 as D (5 bases). The V end lost 5 bases, the J end lost 0 bases, and 13 bases lay between the germline ends. There are 16 residues in the CDR3. The V gene's germline CDR1 is KGHSY and CDR2 FQNENV. CDR3 sequence reads: CASSWPEGTTNEKLFF. The DNA for the CDR3 is TGTGCCAGCAGCTGGCCGGAGGGGACAACTAATGAAAAACTGTTTTTT. The whole variable domain, filled in from reference TRBV16 and TRBJ1-4, reads GEEVAQTPKHLVRGEGQKAKLYCAPIKGHSYVFWYQQVLKNEFKFLISFQNENVFDETGMPKERFSAKCLPNSPCSLEIQATKLEDSAVYFCASSWPEGTTNEKLFFGSGTQLSVL.